Described below is a single TCR beta chain sequence and its context. CDR1 is MDHEN, CDR2 SYDVKM, per germline. Trimming removed 3 bases at V and 9 bases at J, with 15 bases between. The CDR3 loop spans 14 amino acids. Authors' analysis steps: From reference gene primer amplification, estimates of nucleated cell counts were derived. The table came from immunoSEQ multiplex PCR; TCRdb's copy has only in-frame clones and leaves some out. V and J calls and clone size are given by that table; D and trimming were obtained from the DNA. The table lists approximately 250,000 clones, approximately 84% of them singletons, with 15% in the top ten. This sample stems from a study of blood T cell repertoires in COVID-19. For the study at large: Spain, Italy and the United States supplied samples that represented acute and convalescent COVID-19. Nucleic acid was either cDNA or gDNA, and it came from T cells, B-cell-depleted T cells, or PBMCs.

Input material: PBMCs or T cells enriched from blood (not recorded which). The TCR was taken from a man aged 40-55 years who had recovered from COVID-19. This chain links TRBV28 with TRBJ1-3; D not certain. The CDR3 loop reads CASSFGPSLGTIYF. The CDR3, as DNA: TGTGCCAGCAGTTTTGGTCCCTCCCTCGGCACCATATATTTT. Complete variable domain (other parts from reference TRBV28 and TRBJ1-3): DVKVTQSSRYLVKRTGEKVFLECVQDMDHENMFWYRQDPGLGLRLIYFSYDVKMKEKGDIPEGYSVSREKKERFSLILESASTNQTSMYLCASSFGPSLGTIYFGEGSWLTVV.